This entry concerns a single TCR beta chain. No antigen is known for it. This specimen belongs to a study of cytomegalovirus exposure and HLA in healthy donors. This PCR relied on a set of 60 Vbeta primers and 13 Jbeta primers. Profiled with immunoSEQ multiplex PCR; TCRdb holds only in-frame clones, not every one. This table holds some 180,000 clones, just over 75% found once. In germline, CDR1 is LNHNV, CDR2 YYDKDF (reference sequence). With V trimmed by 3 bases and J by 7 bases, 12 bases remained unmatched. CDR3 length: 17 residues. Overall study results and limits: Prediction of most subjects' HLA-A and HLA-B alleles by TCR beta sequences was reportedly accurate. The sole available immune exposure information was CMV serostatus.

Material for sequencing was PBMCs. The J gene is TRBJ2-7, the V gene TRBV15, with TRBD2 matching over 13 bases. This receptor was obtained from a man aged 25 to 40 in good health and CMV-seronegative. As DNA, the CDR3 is TGTGCCACCAGCAGTACTAGCGGGAGGGCCTTTTCTCGGGAGCAGTACTTC. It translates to CATSSTSGRAFSREQYF.